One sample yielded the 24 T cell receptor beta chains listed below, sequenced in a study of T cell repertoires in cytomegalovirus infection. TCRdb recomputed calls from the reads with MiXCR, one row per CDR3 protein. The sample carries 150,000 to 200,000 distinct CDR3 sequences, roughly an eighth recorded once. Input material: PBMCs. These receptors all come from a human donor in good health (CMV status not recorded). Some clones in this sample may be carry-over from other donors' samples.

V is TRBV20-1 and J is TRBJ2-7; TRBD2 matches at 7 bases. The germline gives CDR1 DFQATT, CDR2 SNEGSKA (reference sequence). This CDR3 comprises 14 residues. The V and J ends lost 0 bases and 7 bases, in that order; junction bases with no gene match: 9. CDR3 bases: TGCAGTGCTAGAGATTGGACTAGGCCTACGGAGCAGTACTTC. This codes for CSARDWTRPTEQYF.

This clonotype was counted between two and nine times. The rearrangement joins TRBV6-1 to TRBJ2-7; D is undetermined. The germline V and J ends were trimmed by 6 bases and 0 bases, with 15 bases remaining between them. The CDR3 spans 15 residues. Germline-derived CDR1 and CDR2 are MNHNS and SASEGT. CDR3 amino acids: CASRTLHGSSYEQYF. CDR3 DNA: TGTGCCAGCAGGACCCTCCACGGAAGCTCCTACGAGCAGTACTTC.

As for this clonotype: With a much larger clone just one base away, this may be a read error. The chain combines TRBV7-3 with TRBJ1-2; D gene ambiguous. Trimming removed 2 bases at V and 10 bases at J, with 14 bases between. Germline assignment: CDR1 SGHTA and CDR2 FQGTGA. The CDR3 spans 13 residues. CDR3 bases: TGTGCCAGCAGCTTAGATCCCGGCGCTGACTACACCTTC. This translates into CASSLDPGADYTF.

CDR3: CASSLPPQGYGYTF. The CDR3 bases are TGTGCCAGCAGTTTACCCCCCCAGGGCTATGGCTACACCTTC. The chain recombines TRBV28 with TRBJ1-2; TRBD1 might be the D (5 bases). The germline CDR1 and CDR2 sequences are MDHEN and SYDVKM. This CDR3 spans 14 amino acids. V lost 2 bases and J 4 bases, leaving 11 bases between the germline ends.

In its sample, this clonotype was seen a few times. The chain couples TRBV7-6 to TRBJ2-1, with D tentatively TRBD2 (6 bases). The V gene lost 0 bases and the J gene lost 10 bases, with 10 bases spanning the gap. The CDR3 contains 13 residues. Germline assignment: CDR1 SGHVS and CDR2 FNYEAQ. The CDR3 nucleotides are TGTGCCAGCAGCTTAGCCTTAGCGGAGGAGCAGTTCTTC. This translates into CASSLALAEEQFF.

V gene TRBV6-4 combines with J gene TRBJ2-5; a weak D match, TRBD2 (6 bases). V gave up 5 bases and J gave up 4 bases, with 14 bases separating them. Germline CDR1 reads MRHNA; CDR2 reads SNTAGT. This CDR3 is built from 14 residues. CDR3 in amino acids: CASSPSGGRETQYF. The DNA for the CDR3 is TGTGCCAGCAGTCCATCCGGGGGAAGAGAGACCCAGTACTTC.

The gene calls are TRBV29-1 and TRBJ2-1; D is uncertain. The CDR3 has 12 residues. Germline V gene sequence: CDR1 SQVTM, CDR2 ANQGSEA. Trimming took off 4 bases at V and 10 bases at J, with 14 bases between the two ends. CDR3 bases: TGCAGCGTTGGTAGAAGGGTAATAGAGCAGTTCTTC. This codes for CSVGRRVIEQFF.

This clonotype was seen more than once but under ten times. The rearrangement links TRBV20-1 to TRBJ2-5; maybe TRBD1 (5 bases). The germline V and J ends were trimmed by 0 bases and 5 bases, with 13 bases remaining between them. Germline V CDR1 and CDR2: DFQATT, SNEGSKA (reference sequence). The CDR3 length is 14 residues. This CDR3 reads CSARDPSSGETQYF. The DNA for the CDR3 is TGCAGTGCTAGAGATCCTAGTTCAGGGGAGACCCAGTACTTC.

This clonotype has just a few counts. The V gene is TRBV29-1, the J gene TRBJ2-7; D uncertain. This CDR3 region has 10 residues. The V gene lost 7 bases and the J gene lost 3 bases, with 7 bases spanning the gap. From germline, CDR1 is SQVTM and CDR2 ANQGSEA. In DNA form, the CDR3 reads TGCAGCGCCCTGTACTACGAGCAGTACTTC. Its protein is CSALYYEQYF.

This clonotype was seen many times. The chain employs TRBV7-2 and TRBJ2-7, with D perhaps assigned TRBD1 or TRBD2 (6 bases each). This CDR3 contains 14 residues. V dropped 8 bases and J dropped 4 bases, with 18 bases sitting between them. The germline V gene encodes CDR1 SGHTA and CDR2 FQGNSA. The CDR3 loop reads CASSRGPEVYEQYF. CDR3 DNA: TGTGCCAGCTCACGGGGGCCCGAGGTATACGAGCAGTACTTC.

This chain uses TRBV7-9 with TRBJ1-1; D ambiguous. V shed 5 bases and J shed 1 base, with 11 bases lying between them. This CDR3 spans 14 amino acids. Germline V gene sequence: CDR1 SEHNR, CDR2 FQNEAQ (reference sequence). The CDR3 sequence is CASSHLSGNTEAFF. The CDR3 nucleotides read TGTGCCAGCAGCCACTTATCAGGGAACACTGAAGCTTTCTTT.

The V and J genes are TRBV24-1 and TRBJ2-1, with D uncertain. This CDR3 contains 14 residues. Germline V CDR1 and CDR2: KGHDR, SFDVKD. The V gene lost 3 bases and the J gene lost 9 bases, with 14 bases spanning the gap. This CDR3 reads CATSDPGGRGEQFF. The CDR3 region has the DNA TGTGCCACCAGTGATCCGGGTGGACGAGGTGAGCAGTTCTTC.

CDR3 amino acids: CSVELWPSLEQYF. The CDR3 nucleotides read TGCAGCGTTGAGCTATGGCCTTCCCTCGAGCAGTACTTC. The rearrangement links TRBV29-1 to TRBJ2-7; D gene ambiguous. Germline values: CDR1 SQVTM, CDR2 ANQGSEA. The CDR3 is 13 amino acids. The germline V and J ends were trimmed by 3 bases and 6 bases, with 15 bases remaining between them.

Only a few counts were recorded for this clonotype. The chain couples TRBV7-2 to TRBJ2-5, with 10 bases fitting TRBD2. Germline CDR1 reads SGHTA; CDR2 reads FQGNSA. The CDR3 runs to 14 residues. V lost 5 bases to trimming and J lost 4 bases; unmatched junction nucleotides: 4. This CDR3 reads CASSPAGGRETQYF. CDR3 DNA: TGTGCCAGCAGCCCAGCGGGGGGGCGAGAGACCCAGTACTTC.

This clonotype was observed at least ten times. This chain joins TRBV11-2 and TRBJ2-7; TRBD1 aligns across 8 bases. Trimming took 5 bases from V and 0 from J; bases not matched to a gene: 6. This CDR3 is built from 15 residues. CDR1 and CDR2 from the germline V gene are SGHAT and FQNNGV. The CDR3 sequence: CASSRNRGISYEQYF. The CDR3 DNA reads TGTGCCAGCAGCCGAAACAGGGGGATCTCCTACGAGCAGTACTTC.

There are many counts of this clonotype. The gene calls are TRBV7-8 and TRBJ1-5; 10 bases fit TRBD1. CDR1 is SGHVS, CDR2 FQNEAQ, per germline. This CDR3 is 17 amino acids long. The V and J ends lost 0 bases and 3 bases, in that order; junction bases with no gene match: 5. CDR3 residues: CASSLARDRGVNQPQHF. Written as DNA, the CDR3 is TGTGCCAGCAGCTTAGCACGGGACAGGGGAGTCAATCAGCCCCAGCATTTT.

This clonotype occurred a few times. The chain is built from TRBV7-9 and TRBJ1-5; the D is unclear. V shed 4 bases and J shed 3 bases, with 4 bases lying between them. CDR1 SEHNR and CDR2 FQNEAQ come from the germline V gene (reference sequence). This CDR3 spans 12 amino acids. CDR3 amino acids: CASSSDNQPQHF. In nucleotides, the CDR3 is TGTGCCAGCAGCTCGGACAATCAGCCCCAGCATTTT.

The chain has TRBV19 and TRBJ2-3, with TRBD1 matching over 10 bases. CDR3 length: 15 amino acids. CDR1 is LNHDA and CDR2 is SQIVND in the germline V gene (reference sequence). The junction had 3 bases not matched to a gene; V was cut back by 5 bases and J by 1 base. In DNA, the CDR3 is TGTGCCAGTAGTTGGACAGGGGGGGGCACAGATACGCAGTATTTT. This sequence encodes CASSWTGGGTDTQYF. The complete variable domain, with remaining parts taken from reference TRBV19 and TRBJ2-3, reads DGGITQSPKYLFRKEGQNVTLSCEQNLNHDAMYWYRQDPGQGLRLIYYSQIVNDFQKGDIAEGYSVSREKKESFPLTVTSAQKNPTAFYLCASSWTGGGTDTQYFGPGTRLTVL.

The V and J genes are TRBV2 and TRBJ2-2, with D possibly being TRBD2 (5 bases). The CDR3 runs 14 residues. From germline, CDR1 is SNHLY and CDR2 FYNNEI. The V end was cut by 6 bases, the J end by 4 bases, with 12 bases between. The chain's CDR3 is CASSQGLLTGELFF. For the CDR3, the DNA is TGTGCCAGCAGCCAAGGACTCCTCACCGGGGAGCTGTTTTTT.

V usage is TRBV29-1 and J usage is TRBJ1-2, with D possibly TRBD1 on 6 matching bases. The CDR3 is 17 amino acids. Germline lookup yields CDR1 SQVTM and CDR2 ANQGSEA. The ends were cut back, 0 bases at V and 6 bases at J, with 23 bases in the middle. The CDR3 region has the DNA TGCAGCGTTGAAGATACGGGGAATATAAGAGGGGGAAATGGCTACACCTTC. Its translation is CSVEDTGNIRGGNGYTF.

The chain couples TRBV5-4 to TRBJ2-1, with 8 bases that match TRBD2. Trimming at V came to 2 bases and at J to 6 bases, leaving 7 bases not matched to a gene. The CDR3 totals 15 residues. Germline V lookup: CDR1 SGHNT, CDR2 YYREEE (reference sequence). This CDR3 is CASSLGAGEVNEQFF. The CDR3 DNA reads TGTGCCAGCAGCTTAGGAGCGGGAGAGGTCAATGAGCAGTTCTTC.

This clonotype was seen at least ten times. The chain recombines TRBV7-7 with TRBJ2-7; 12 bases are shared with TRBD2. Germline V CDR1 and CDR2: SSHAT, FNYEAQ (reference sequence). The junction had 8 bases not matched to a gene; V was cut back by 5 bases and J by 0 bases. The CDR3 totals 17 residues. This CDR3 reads CASSPLAGGYSSYEQYF. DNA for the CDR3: TGTGCCAGCAGCCCACTAGCGGGAGGTTATAGCTCCTACGAGCAGTACTTC.

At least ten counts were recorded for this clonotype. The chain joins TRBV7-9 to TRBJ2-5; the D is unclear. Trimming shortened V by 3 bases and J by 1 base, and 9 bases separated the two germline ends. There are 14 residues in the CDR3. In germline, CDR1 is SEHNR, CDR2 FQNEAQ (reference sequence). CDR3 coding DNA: TGTGCCAGCAGCTTGAGCGACGGCCAAGAGACCCAGTACTTC. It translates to CASSLSDGQETQYF.

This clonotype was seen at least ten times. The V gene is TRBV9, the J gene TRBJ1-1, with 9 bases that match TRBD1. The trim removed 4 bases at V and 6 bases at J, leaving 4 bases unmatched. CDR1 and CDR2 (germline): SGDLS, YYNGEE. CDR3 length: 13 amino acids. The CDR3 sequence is CASSQGDRAEAFF. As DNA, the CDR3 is TGTGCCAGCAGCCAGGGGGACAGGGCTGAAGCTTTCTTT.